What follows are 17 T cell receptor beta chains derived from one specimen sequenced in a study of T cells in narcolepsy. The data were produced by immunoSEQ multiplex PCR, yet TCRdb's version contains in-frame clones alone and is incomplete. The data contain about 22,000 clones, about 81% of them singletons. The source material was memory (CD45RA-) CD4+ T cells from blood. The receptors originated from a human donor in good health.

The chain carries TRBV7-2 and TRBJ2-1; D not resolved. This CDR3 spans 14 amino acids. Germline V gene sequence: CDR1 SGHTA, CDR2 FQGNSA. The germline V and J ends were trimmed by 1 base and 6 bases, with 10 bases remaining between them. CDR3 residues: CASSLVLDGNEQFF. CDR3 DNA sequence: TGTGCCAGCAGCTTAGTGTTAGACGGCAATGAGCAGTTCTTC.

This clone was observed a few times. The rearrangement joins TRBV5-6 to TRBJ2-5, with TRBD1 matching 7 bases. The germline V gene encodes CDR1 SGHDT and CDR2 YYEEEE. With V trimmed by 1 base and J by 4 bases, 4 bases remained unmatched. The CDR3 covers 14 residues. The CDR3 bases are TGTGCCAGCAGCTTGAGGGGGCGGCTAGAGACCCAGTACTTC. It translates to CASSLRGRLETQYF.

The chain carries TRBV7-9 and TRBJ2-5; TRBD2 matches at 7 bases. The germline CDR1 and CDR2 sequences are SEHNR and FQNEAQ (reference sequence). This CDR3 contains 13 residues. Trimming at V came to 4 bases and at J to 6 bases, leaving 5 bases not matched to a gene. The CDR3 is CASSWRGLQTQYF. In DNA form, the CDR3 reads TGTGCCAGCAGCTGGCGGGGGTTGCAGACCCAGTACTTC.

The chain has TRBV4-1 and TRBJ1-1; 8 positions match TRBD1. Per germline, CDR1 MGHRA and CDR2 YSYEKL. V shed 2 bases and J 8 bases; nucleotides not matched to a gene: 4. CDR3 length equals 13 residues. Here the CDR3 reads CASSQSDRGEAFF. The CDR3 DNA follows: TGCGCCAGCAGCCAAAGTGACAGGGGAGAAGCTTTCTTT.

The CDR3 spells CASSAGAAITGNTIYF. CDR3 DNA: TGTGCCAGCAGCGCGGGGGCGGCGATAACTGGAAACACCATATATTTT. This chain uses TRBV2 with TRBJ1-3; TRBD1 is a possible D gene (6 bases). The CDR3 has 16 residues. Trimming removed 6 bases from V and 2 bases from J, with 17 bases in between. Germline CDR1 reads SNHLY; CDR2 reads FYNNEI.

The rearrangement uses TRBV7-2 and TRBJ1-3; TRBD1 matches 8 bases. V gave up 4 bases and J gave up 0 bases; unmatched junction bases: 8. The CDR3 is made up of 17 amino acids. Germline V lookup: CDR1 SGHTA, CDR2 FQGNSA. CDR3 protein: CASSSQGTGNSGNTIYF. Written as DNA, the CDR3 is TGTGCCAGCAGCTCTCAAGGGACAGGCAACTCTGGAAACACCATATATTTT.

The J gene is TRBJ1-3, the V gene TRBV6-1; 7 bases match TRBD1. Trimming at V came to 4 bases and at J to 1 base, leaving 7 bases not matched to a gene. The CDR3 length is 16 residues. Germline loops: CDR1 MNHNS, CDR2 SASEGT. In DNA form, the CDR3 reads TGTGCCAGCAGTGGTGGCAGGGGGAAGTCTGGAAACACCATATATTTT. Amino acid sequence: CASSGGRGKSGNTIYF.

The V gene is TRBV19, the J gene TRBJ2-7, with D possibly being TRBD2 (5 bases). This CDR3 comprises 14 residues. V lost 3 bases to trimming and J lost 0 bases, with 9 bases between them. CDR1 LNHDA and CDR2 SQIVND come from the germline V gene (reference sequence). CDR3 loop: CASSIARDSYEQYF. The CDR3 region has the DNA TGTGCCAGTAGTATTGCCCGGGACTCCTACGAGCAGTACTTC.

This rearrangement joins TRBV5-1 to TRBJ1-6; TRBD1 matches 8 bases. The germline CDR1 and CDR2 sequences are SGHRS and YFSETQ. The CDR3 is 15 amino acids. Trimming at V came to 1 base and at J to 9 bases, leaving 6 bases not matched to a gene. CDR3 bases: TGCGCCAGCAGCTTGTCTGGACAGGGTATTTCACCCCTCCACTTT. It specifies CASSLSGQGISPLHF. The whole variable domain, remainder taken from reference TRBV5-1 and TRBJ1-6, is KAGVTQTPRYLIKTRGQQVTLSCSPISGHRSVSWYQQTPGQGLQFLFEYFSETQRNKGNFPGRFSGRQFSNSRSEMNVSTLELGDSALYLCASSLSGQGISPLHFGNGTRLTVT.

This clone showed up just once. The CDR3 region is CASSDGGALNEQFF. The CDR3 coding sequence is TGTGCCAGCAGTGACGGGGGGGCCCTCAATGAGCAGTTCTTC. This chain connects TRBV7-7 to TRBJ2-1; 8 nucleotides agree with TRBD2. The CDR3 spans 14 residues. The germline gives CDR1 SSHAT, CDR2 FNYEAQ (reference sequence). V trimming: 6 bases; J trimming: 6 bases; junction bases outside the gene matches: 7.

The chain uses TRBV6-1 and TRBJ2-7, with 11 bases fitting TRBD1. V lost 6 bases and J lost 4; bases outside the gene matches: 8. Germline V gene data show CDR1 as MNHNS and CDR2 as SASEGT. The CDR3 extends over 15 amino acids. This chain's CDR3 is CASRTGTGGGYEQYF. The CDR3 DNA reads TGTGCCAGCAGGACCGGGACAGGGGGAGGATACGAGCAGTACTTC.

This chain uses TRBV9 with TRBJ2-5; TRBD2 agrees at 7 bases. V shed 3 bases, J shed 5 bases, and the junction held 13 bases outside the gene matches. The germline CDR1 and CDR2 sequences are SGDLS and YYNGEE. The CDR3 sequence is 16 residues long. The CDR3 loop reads CASSEATSGGRETQYF. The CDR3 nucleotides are TGTGCCAGCAGCGAGGCCACTTCGGGGGGTCGGGAGACCCAGTACTTC.

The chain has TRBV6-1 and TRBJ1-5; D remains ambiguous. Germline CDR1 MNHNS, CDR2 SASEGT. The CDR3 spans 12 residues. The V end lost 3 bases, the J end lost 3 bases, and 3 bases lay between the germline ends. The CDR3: CASSDFNQPQHF. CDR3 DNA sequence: TGTGCCAGCAGTGATTTCAATCAGCCCCAGCATTTT.

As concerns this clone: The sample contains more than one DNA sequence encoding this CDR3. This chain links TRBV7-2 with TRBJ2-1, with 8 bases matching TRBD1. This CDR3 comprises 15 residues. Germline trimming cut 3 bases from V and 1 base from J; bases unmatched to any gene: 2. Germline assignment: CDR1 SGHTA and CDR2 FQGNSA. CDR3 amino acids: CASSLRQGSYNEQFF. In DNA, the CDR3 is TGTGCCAGCAGCTTGCGACAGGGGTCCTACAATGAGCAGTTCTTC.

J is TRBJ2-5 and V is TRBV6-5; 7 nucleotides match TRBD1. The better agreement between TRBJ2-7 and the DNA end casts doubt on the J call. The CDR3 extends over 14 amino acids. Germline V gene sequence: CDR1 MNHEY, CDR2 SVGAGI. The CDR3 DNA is TGTGCCAGCAGTGCTGACAGGGACCACCACGAGCAGTACTTC. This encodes CASSADRDHHEQYF.

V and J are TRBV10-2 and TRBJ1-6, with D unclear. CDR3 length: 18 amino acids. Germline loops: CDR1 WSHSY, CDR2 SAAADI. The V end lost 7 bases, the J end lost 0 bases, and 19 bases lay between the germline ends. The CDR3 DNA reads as TGCGCCAGCACCCTGATGAACAGAGGTAGCTCCTATAATTCACCCCTCCACTTT. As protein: CASTLMNRGSSYNSPLHF.

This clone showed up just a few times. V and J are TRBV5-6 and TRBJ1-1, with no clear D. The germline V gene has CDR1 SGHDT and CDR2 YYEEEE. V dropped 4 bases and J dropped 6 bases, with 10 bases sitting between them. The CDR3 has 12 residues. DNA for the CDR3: TGTGCCAGCAGCGCGCCCCCCTCTGAAGCTTTCTTT. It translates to CASSAPPSEAFF.